This passage covers 6 T cell receptor beta chains from one sample sequenced in a study of CD8+ T cells in alopecia areata. The authors extracted RNA and reverse transcribed it into cDNA as the sequencing template. Assay: immunoSEQ multiplex PCR; the TCRdb copy retains only in-frame clones and omits some. The sample lists 180,000 or so clones; about half were seen once. This sample's treatment: oral pan-JAK inhibitor, 5-10 mg twice daily. This material consisted of CD8+ T cells sorted from blood, taken around week 54, from a patient treated with tofacitinib. All receptors come from a human donor with alopecia areata.

This CDR3 is CASSYYRGLTEAFF. The DNA for the CDR3 is TGTGCCAGCAGCTACTACAGGGGGCTCACTGAAGCTTTCTTT. This chain joins TRBV7-9 and TRBJ1-1; TRBD1 matches at 9 bases. The CDR3 has 14 residues. Germline-derived CDR1 and CDR2 are SEHNR and FQNEAQ (reference sequence). Trimming cost V 4 bases and J 4 bases; bases outside gene matches: 4.

The chain couples TRBV5-1 to TRBJ1-5; D is uncertain. Germline V lookup: CDR1 SGHRS, CDR2 YFSETQ. This CDR3 is 13 amino acids long. Between the trimmed V and J ends, which lost 5 bases and 2 bases, there was a span of 8 bases. Written as DNA, the CDR3 is TGCGCCAGCAGACCAGATGGCAATCAGCCCCAGCATTTT. Its protein is CASRPDGNQPQHF. The whole variable domain, filled in from reference TRBV5-1 and TRBJ1-5, reads KAGVTQTPRYLIKTRGQQVTLSCSPISGHRSVSWYQQTPGQGLQFLFEYFSETQRNKGNFPGRFSGRQFSNSRSEMNVSTLELGDSALYLCASRPDGNQPQHFGDGTRLSIL.

This sequence joins TRBV20-1 and TRBJ2-7, with a weak D call TRBD1 (5 bases). Germline CDR1 DFQATT, CDR2 SNEGSKA (reference sequence). The V and J ends lost 6 bases and 4 bases respectively, with 10 bases between them. CDR3 length equals 11 residues. The CDR3 reads CSAKGQYEQYF. The DNA of the CDR3 is TGCAGTGCAAAGGGGCAGTACGAGCAGTACTTC.

This clone was found once. V gene TRBV2 combines with J gene TRBJ2-7; 10 bases are a match to TRBD1. The length of the CDR3 is 15 residues. V lost 7 bases, J lost 5 bases, and 11 bases stayed unmatched. The V gene's germline CDR1 is SNHLY and CDR2 FYNNEI. Here the CDR3 DNA reads TGTGCCAGCATGGGCGGTGGACAGGGGGGCCACGAGCAGTACTTC. Translating gives CASMGGGQGGHEQYF.

This clone was seen only a few times. The chain joins TRBV29-1 to TRBJ2-1; TRBD1 might be the D (5 bases). Germline V gene lookup returns CDR1 SQVTM and CDR2 ANQGSEA. This CDR3 is built from 16 residues. The V end was cut by 0 bases, the J end by 7 bases, with 19 bases between. CDR3 in amino acids: CSVEDLPGHRLNEQFF. As DNA, the CDR3 is TGCAGCGTTGAAGATCTCCCTGGACATCGCCTAAATGAGCAGTTCTTC.

The rearrangement uses TRBV5-1 and TRBJ2-7; 11 bases are a match to TRBD2. Germline V gives CDR1 SGHRS, CDR2 YFSETQ. The length of the CDR3 is 16 residues. V shed 4 bases, J shed 0 bases, and the junction held 6 bases outside the gene matches. CDR3 bases: TGCGCCAGCAGCCCCCTTAGCGGGGGGGCCTCCTACGAGCAGTACTTC. Residues: CASSPLSGGASYEQYF.